This T cell receptor (beta chain) emerged from a study of PD-1 blockade in classical Hodgkin lymphoma. Study-level points and caveats: CD4+ but not CD8+ TCR diversity rose significantly by C4D1. Nivolumab initiation under 1 year post-ASCT meant exclusion. Similar baseline diversity was found in complete responders and newly diagnosed patients.

From germline, CDR1 is MNHEY and CDR2 SMNVEV (reference sequence). This CDR3 spans 16 amino acids. Trimming at V came to 3 bases and at J to 4 bases, leaving 8 bases not matched to a gene. Comments on this clone: Antigen specificity is unknown.

Time point denoted: cycle 4 day 1 (C4D1), after more than five weeks of nivolumab. Brentuximab vedotin exposure varied, and every patient relapsed after autologous stem cell transplantation. Best responses included complete response and partial response; otherwise, the best response was progressive disease. Here immunoSEQ multiplex PCR was the method, and the copy in TCRdb shows in-frame clones only, minus some. Of 20,000 to 30,000 clones listed, roughly 90% are singletons. This material consisted of peripheral blood mononuclear cells (PBMCs), taken before the fourth cycle of nivolumab. The V call is TRBV27, the J call TRBJ2-2; TRBD1 matches 7 bases. The sequence was collected from a human donor with classical Hodgkin lymphoma. The CDR3 spells CASSFSAGGVTGELFF. The CDR3 DNA is TGTGCCAGCAGTTTCTCGGCAGGGGGTGTCACCGGGGAGCTGTTTTTT.